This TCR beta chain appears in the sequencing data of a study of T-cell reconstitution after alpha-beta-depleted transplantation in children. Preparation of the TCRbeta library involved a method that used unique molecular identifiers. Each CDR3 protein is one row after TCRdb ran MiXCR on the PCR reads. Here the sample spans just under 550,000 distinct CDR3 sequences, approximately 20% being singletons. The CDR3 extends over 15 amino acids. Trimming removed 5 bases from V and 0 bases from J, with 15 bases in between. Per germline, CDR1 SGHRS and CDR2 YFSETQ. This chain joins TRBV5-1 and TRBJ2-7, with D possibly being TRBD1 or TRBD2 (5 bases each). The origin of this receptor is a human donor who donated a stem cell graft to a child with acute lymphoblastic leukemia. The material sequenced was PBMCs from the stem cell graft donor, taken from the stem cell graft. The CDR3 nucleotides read TGCGCCAGCAGATCGGGACCCGCGAGCTCCTACGAGCAGTACTTC. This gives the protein CASRSGPASSYEQYF.